This TCR beta chain was captured by sequencing in a study of T cells in localized non-small cell lung cancer. TCRdb's copy holds only in-frame clones and misses some; the assay was immunoSEQ multiplex PCR. Here the sample spans fewer than 1,900 clones, 25% to 35% being singletons. The study's findings and limits: Because only a single region of the tumor was sequenced, heterogeneity remains possible. Compared with tumor, uninvolved adjacent lung displayed greater T cell clonality, ranking highest overall. The study detected a median 57 of the top 100 tumor clones in adjacent lung.

Concerning this clone: What it binds is not known. Compared with germline, one end of the junction differs, possibly owing to a read error.

Adjacent lung was taken at least 2 cm from the tumor margin, free of atypia. The germline gives CDR1 KGHSY, CDR2 FQNENV. The CDR3 has 13 residues. This chain links TRBV16 with TRBJ2-1; 10 bases are a match to TRBD2. Sequences were derived from normal lung tissue next to the tumor, sampled before any cancer treatment. This clonotype originated in a man between 40 and 70 years old with stage I lung adenocarcinoma. The CDR3 here is CASSQSSAGGPVF. The DNA of the CDR3 is TGTGCCAGCAGCCAATCTTCAGCGGGAGGGCCTGTCTTC.